The rows below give T cell receptor beta chains drawn from one sample of a study of T cells after posttransplantation cyclophosphamide. The protocol was immunoSEQ multiplex PCR, while the TCRdb copy is restricted to in-frame clones and leaves out a portion. The repertoire includes some 34,000 clones, around 80% of them detected once, and roughly 7.4% sits in the top ten. The source was CD4+ T cells sorted from blood, collected 1,800 to 2,000 days after a stem cell transplant with posttransplant cyclophosphamide. These receptors were taken from a female patient aged 40-50 years who received an allogeneic stem cell transplant from a related donor, was CMV-positive, and had no GVHD. A subset of T cells may come from the graft donor. The CDR3 runs from the conserved cysteine through the conserved F or W. A D gene is named only where the DNA matches it firmly. A row's size may be missing; if present it is once, few, many or a size class.

TGTGCCAGTAGTAACAGGCGATTGAAAAATCAGCCCCAGCATTTT,CASSNRRLKNQPQHF,TRBJ1-5,TRBV19,.,.
TGTGCCAGCAGCCCTCACCGGGACACTGAAGCTTTCTTT,CASSPHRDTEAFF,TRBJ1-1,TRBV7-3,.,.
TGTGCTAGCAGCTTGGACAGAGGGGCCGATGAGCAGTTCTTC,CASSLDRGADEQFF,TRBJ2-1,TRBV7-7,.,.
TGTGCCAGCAGTGTACAGGGTGGCAATCAGCCCCAGCATTTT,CASSVQGGNQPQHF,TRBJ1-5,TRBV2,.,medium-sized
TGTGCCAGCAGCTTAAGGTCTCTTGCGGGGGGGCCAGATACGCAGTATTTT,CASSLRSLAGGPDTQYF,TRBJ2-3,TRBV7-9,TRBD2,.
TGTGCCAGCAGCCCTGGGACATGGAGGACCGGGGAGCTGTTTTTT,CASSPGTWRTGELFF,TRBJ2-2,TRBV5-4,.,.
TGTGCCAGCAGCCAAACCGGGGAGTACGAGCAGTACTTC,CASSQTGEYEQYF,TRBJ2-7,TRBV4-2,.,.
TGCGCCAGCAGCAAGGACTACTACGAGCAGTACTTC,CASSKDYYEQYF,TRBJ2-7,TRBV5-1,.,.
TGTGCCAGCAGCTCCCCGGGACAGGGTAATGAAAAACTGTTTTTT,CASSSPGQGNEKLFF,TRBJ1-4,TRBV7-9,TRBD1,.
TGTGTGACTAGCGGGGGCTTTGATACGCAGTATTTT,CVTSGGFDTQYF,TRBJ2-3,TRBV27,TRBD2,few
TGCAGTGCTAGAGTCGACTCTCAGCAGTACTTC,CSARVDSQQYF,TRBJ2-7,TRBV20-1,.,.
TGTGCCATTCCGACTAGCGGGGGATACACAGATACGCAGTATTTT,CAIPTSGGYTDTQYF,TRBJ2-3,TRBV15,TRBD2,.
TGTGCCAGCAGCTTACAGGGTAGGACAGATACGCAGTATTTT,CASSLQGRTDTQYF,TRBJ2-3,TRBV11-3,.,once
TGTGCCAGCAGGGGGACTTTTTTTGGGAAAAAACTGTTTTTT,CASRGTFFGKKLFF,TRBJ1-4,TRBV2,.,.
TGTGCCAGCAGCGCTCCGGGGGGCCTTCTTGAGACCCAGTACTTC,CASSAPGGLLETQYF,TRBJ2-5,TRBV5-6,.,medium-sized
TGTGCCAGAAGCTTGGTGAGGGATGACTATGGCTACACCTTC,CARSLVRDDYGYTF,TRBJ1-2,TRBV5-3,.,.
TGTGCCAGCAGTTTATGGACCTCCTCGGGCACCGGGGAGCTGTTTTTT,CASSLWTSSGTGELFF,TRBJ2-2,TRBV28,.,.
TGTGCCCGCAGGGGAGACGATGGCTACACCTTC,CARRGDDGYTF,TRBJ1-2,TRBV6-6,.,few
TGTGCCAGCAGCTTGGGAGGGGGGACCCAGTACTTC,CASSLGGGTQYF,TRBJ2-5,TRBV5-6,.,.
TGCGCCAGCAGCCTGACTAGCGGGGTATACAATGAGCAGTTCTTC,CASSLTSGVYNEQFF,TRBJ2-1,TRBV10-1,TRBD2,.
TGTGCCAGCTCACCAGCAGGGGGCTCAACCGGGGAGCTGTTTTTT,CASSPAGGSTGELFF,TRBJ2-2,TRBV18,TRBD1,.
TGTGCCAGCAGCTCGGAACCTACGGGGGAGCAGTACTTC,CASSSEPTGEQYF,TRBJ2-7,TRBV11-3,.,.
TGTGCCAGAAGCTCTCTGGGGGGGAGGAGCTCCTACGAGCAGTACTTC,CARSSLGGRSSYEQYF,TRBJ2-7,TRBV7-5,.,.
TGTGCCAGCAGTTTACAGGGGGCGGGCTATGGCTACACCTTC,CASSLQGAGYGYTF,TRBJ1-2,TRBV2,TRBD1,once
TGCAGCGTCTCTCGTGGACAGTATGAAAATGAAAAACTGTTTTTT,CSVSRGQYENEKLFF,TRBJ1-4,TRBV29-1,.,.
TGTGCCAGCAGCAAATCGGGGGGCTATAGTCAGCCCCAGCATTTT,CASSKSGGYSQPQHF,TRBJ1-5,TRBV21-1,.,.
TGTGCCAGCTCACCAGAACGGGTGAACACCGGGGAGCTGTTTTTT,CASSPERVNTGELFF,TRBJ2-2,TRBV18,.,.